This T cell receptor beta chain was recovered during a study of blood T cell repertoires in COVID-19. Looking at the study overall: The cDNA or gDNA used as material had been derived from T cells, B-cell-depleted T cells, or PBMCs.

The authors' processing: Amplification from reference gene primers served as the basis for estimated nucleated cell counts. Only in-frame clones appear in the TCRdb table, and some are missing; sequencing was by immunoSEQ multiplex PCR. The D gene and trimming were derived from the DNA, and the V and J assignments and clone size from that table. The sample lists around 55,000 clones; about nine tenths were seen once. Germline-derived CDR1 and CDR2 are SGHDN and FVKESK. The germline V and J ends were trimmed by 11 bases and 0 bases, with 8 bases remaining between them. This CDR3 comprises 13 residues.

The origin of this receptor is a man in his 60s with acute or convalescent COVID-19. The chain recombines TRBV14 with TRBJ2-6, with D maybe TRBD2 (6 bases). The sequencing sample was made of peripheral blood. CDR3 loop: CAAGPSGANVLTF. The CDR3 DNA sequence: TGTGCCGCGGGGCCCTCTGGGGCCAACGTCCTGACTTTC. The complete variable domain, with remaining parts taken from reference TRBV14 and TRBJ2-6, reads EAGVTQFPSHSVIEKGQTVTLRCDPISGHDNLYWYRRVMGKEIKFLLHFVKESKQDESGMPNNRFLAERTGGTYSTLKVQPAELEDSGVYFCAAGPSGANVLTFGAGSRLTVL.